The sequence of this TCR beta chain was determined in a study of blood T cell repertoires in COVID-19. Study information: Sample material is recorded as cDNA or gDNA derived from T cells, B-cell-depleted T cells, or PBMCs.

The length of the CDR3 is 14 residues. Germline V gene lookup returns CDR1 MNHNY and CDR2 SVGAGI (reference sequence). The trim removed 8 bases at V and 2 bases at J, leaving 4 bases unmatched. Only in-frame clones appear in the TCRdb table, and some are missing; sequencing was by immunoSEQ multiplex PCR. The data contain more than 100,000 clones, 82% of them singletons. This clonotype originated in a woman in her seventies with acute or convalescent COVID-19. The chain uses TRBV6-6 and TRBJ1-4; 8 bases match TRBD1. Sequenced input: peripheral blood. CDR3 DNA: TGTGCCAGCGGACAGGGTCCCACTAATGAAAAACTGTTTTTT. Its protein product is CASGQGPTNEKLFF.